The clone carrying this T cell receptor (beta chain) was detected a few times. This sample was taken from a study of T-cell reconstitution after alpha-beta-depleted transplantation in children. The CDR3 loop spans 15 amino acids. Germline-derived CDR1 and CDR2 are MNHNS and SASEGT. With 5 bases clipped from V and 4 bases from J, the junction kept 10 bases outside the gene matches. Unique molecular identifiers tagged the TCRbeta library. Using its own MiXCR run on the PCR reads, TCRdb lists one record per CDR3 protein. Among about 600,000 distinct CDR3 sequences, 10% to 13% were seen once, and the ten largest hold 4%.

This chain links TRBV6-1 with TRBJ1-1; 7 positions match TRBD1. Sequences were derived from PBMCs from the stem cell graft donor, sampled from the stem cell graft. The origin of this receptor is a human donor who donated a stem cell graft to a child with acute myeloid leukemia. The CDR3 DNA reads TGTGCCAGCAGTAAGGTAGCAGGGGGAGGCACTGAAGCTTTCTTT. Protein sequence: CASSKVAGGGTEAFF.